Each of the 21 T cell receptor beta chains below was sequenced from the same sample in a study of T cell responses to AZD1222 COVID-19 vaccine. TCRdb keeps only in-frame clones here, not all; method: immunoSEQ multiplex PCR. The top ten clones hold approximately 17% of a sample with over 90,000 clones, 84% of them seen once. The sequenced sample was peripheral blood, obtained on day 0 of AZD1222 vaccination. The origin of the receptors is an adult in good health.

The chain uses TRBV11-2 and TRBJ2-3, with 9 nucleotides matching TRBD2. Trimming at V came to 5 bases and at J to 5 bases, leaving 14 bases not matched to a gene. The germline V gene has CDR1 SGHAT and CDR2 FQNNGV. The CDR3 totals 17 residues. The CDR3 DNA is TGTGCCAGCAGCCCCCGTCGTGGCGGGGGGGCCCAAGATACGCAGTATTTT. It translates to CASSPRRGGGAQDTQYF.

This clone was found once. J is TRBJ1-5 and V is TRBV12-3 or TRBV12-4; D not resolved. This CDR3 comprises 13 residues. V shed 1 base and J shed 5 bases, with 6 bases lying between them. This chain's CDR3 is CASSLGWDQPQHF. CDR3 coding DNA: TGTGCCAGCAGTTTAGGGTGGGATCAGCCCCAGCATTTT.

The rearrangement links TRBV5-4 to TRBJ2-5; 10 bases are a match to TRBD2. The V gene's germline CDR1 is SGHNT and CDR2 YYREEE (reference sequence). After removal of 2 bases from V and 4 bases from J, the junction contained 5 bases not matched to a gene. The CDR3 is 15 amino acids. The CDR3: CASSFRLAGVETQYF. The CDR3, as DNA: TGTGCCAGCAGCTTTCGGCTAGCGGGAGTAGAGACCCAGTACTTC.

V gene TRBV27 combines with J gene TRBJ2-7; possibly TRBD1 for D (7 bases). CDR3 size: 13 residues. CDR1 and CDR2 (germline): MNHEY, SMNVEV (reference sequence). The ends were cut back, 6 bases at V and 3 bases at J, with 12 bases in the middle. CDR3 nucleotide sequence: TGTGCCAGCAGCCGCGGGACAGTCTACGAGCAGTACTTC. Residues: CASSRGTVYEQYF.

The V gene is TRBV6-2 or TRBV6-3, the J gene TRBJ1-5; D call uncertain. V lost 2 bases, J lost 7 bases, and 9 bases lay in between. This CDR3 region has 13 residues. Germline loops: CDR1 MNHEY, CDR2 SVGEGT. The CDR3 protein is CASSYEYQQPQHF. In DNA, the CDR3 is TGTGCCAGCAGTTACGAGTACCAACAGCCCCAGCATTTT.

The chain links TRBV19 to TRBJ1-3; 9 bases line up with TRBD1. V dropped 2 bases and J dropped 4; count of bases not matched to a gene: 9. The CDR3 extends over 17 amino acids. The germline gives CDR1 LNHDA, CDR2 SQIVND (reference sequence). The CDR3 sequence is CASSIMTGTGSGNTIYF. The DNA for the CDR3 is TGTGCCAGTAGTATAATGACCGGGACAGGGAGCGGAAACACCATATATTTT.

The sample holds one count of this clone. V is TRBV7-8 and J is TRBJ2-7; D may correspond to TRBD1 or TRBD2 (5 bases each). CDR3 length: 15 residues. V shed 0 bases and J shed 3 bases, with 12 bases lying between them. Germline V gene lookup returns CDR1 SGHVS and CDR2 FQNEAQ. The CDR3 nucleotides are TGTGCCAGCAGCTTAGCGCCGGGACGGAACTACGAGCAGTACGTC. Protein: CASSLAPGRNYEQYV.

This clone showed up just a few times. The V call is TRBV5-4, the J call TRBJ2-2, with no clear D. The germline gives CDR1 SGHNT, CDR2 YYREEE (reference sequence). Deletions cut 10 bases from V and 0 bases from J, with 10 bases between. The CDR3 consists of 13 residues. CDR3 bases: TGTGCCGGTCAGGAGACGAACACCGGGGAGCTGTTTTTT. This sequence encodes CAGQETNTGELFF.

The genes are TRBV28 and TRBJ2-2, with D possibly being TRBD1 (6 bases). From germline, CDR1 is MDHEN and CDR2 SYDVKM. Between the trimmed V and J ends, which lost 11 bases and 13 bases, there was a span of 23 bases. The CDR3 is made up of 13 amino acids. DNA for the CDR3: TGTGCCGGCCGGGACACGGGTTCTGTAAGGCTGTTTTTT. It encodes CAGRDTGSVRLFF.

The gene calls are TRBV3-1 (or the pseudogene TRBV3-2) and TRBJ1-2; D gene uncertain. Germline lookup yields CDR1 LGHDT and CDR2 YNNKEL (reference sequence). V was cut by 1 base and J by 5 bases, with 11 bases left in between. CDR3 length: 14 amino acids. CDR3 nucleotides: TGTGCCAGCAGCCAAGGGGCAACGGGTTATGGCTACACCTTC. Translated: CASSQGATGYGYTF.

The chain carries TRBV6-2 or TRBV6-3 and TRBJ1-6; D gene unclear. V lost 2 bases to trimming and J lost 7 bases, with 3 bases between them. Germline V gene data show CDR1 as MNHEY and CDR2 as SVGEGT. The CDR3 is made up of 12 amino acids. In DNA form, the CDR3 reads TGTGCCAGCAGTTACGGGAATTCACCCCTCCACTTT. This sequence encodes CASSYGNSPLHF.

This rearrangement joins TRBV15 to TRBJ2-7; D perhaps matches TRBD1 (5 bases). CDR3 length: 14 amino acids. Germline V gene sequence: CDR1 LNHNV, CDR2 YYDKDF (reference sequence). Trimming pared 3 bases from V and 0 bases from J, leaving 9 bases between. CDR3 loop: CATSRRQNSYEQYF. DNA of the CDR3: TGTGCCACCAGCAGGAGACAGAACTCCTACGAGCAGTACTTC.

V gene TRBV3-1 (or the pseudogene TRBV3-2) combines with J gene TRBJ2-7, with a possible D match to TRBD1 (6 bases). From germline, CDR1 is LGHDT and CDR2 YNNKEL (reference sequence). The V end was cut by 4 bases, the J end by 3 bases, with 16 bases between. The CDR3 sequence is 15 residues long. For the CDR3, the DNA is TGTGCCAGCAGCCGACAGACAGGCCAAGGCTACGAGCAGTACTTC. Encoded protein: CASSRQTGQGYEQYF.

This clone was picked up a small number of times. The rearrangement uses TRBV11-2 and TRBJ2-2; maybe TRBD1 (6 bases). Deletions cut 4 bases from V and 2 bases from J, with 17 bases between. CDR1 SGHAT and CDR2 FQNNGV come from the germline V gene. The CDR3 runs 17 residues. Here the CDR3 reads CASSSYSAGANTGELFF. CDR3 coding DNA: TGTGCCAGCAGCTCCTACTCTGCAGGGGCCAACACCGGGGAGCTGTTTTTT.

J is TRBJ1-5 and V is TRBV28; D possibly corresponds to TRBD1 (6 bases). Germline lookup yields CDR1 MDHEN and CDR2 SYDVKM. CDR3 size: 15 residues. The V end was cut by 4 bases, the J end by 0 bases, with 10 bases between. CDR3 loop: CASSSRGGSNQPQHF. The CDR3 DNA reads TGTGCCAGCAGTTCCAGGGGAGGTAGCAATCAGCCCCAGCATTTT.

The chain couples TRBV7-9 to TRBJ2-3; 10 positions agree with TRBD1. From germline, CDR1 is SEHNR and CDR2 FQNEAQ (reference sequence). The CDR3 is 15 amino acids. The trim removed 4 bases at V and 9 bases at J, leaving 10 bases unmatched. CDR3 region: CASSSPGQGSLTQYF. For the CDR3, the DNA is TGTGCCAGCAGCTCCCCGGGACAGGGGTCACTGACGCAGTATTTT.

CDR3 in amino acids: CASSPRSAGNTIYF. CDR3 sequence (DNA): TGTGCCAGCTCACCTCGGTCTGCTGGAAACACCATATATTTT. The J gene is TRBJ1-3, the V gene TRBV18; D is unclear. Trimming removed 3 bases at V and 2 bases at J, with 8 bases between. Germline CDR1 and CDR2: KGHSH and LQKENI. CDR3 length equals 14 residues.

The CDR3 protein is CATSGGTGIVNEQFF. The CDR3 DNA follows: TGTGCCACCAGTGGCGGGACAGGGATTGTGAATGAGCAGTTCTTC. The chain couples TRBV24-1 to TRBJ2-1; the match to TRBD1 covers 9 bases. Germline CDR1 is KGHDR and CDR2 is SFDVKD. The CDR3 extends over 15 amino acids. The V gene end was trimmed by 5 bases and the J gene end by 7 bases; junction bases not matched to a gene: 8.

The rearrangement links TRBV19 to TRBJ1-2, with 9 bases fitting TRBD1. This CDR3 contains 14 residues. V lost 7 bases, J lost 4 bases, and 7 bases stayed unmatched. CDR1 and CDR2 (germline): LNHDA, SQIVND (reference sequence). CDR3: CASTTPGQGYGYTF. In nucleotides, the CDR3 is TGTGCCAGTACCACCCCGGGACAGGGCTATGGCTACACCTTC.

This clone was counted only a few times. V gene TRBV4-3 combines with J gene TRBJ1-2; no clear D. V was clipped by 1 base and J by 8 bases, with 8 bases between them. The CDR3 length is 12 residues. Germline-derived CDR1 and CDR2 are LGHNA and YSLEER. This CDR3 reads CASSQGPGGYTF. In DNA, the CDR3 is TGCGCCAGCAGCCAAGGACCGGGGGGCTACACCTTC.

The V call is TRBV12-3 or TRBV12-4, the J call TRBJ1-6, with D unresolved. Trimming cost V 5 bases and J 9 bases, with 8 bases left between them. The CDR3 extends over 12 amino acids. The CDR3 sequence is CASSQPGSPLHF. The DNA of the CDR3 is TGTGCCAGCAGTCAACCGGGTTCACCCCTCCACTTT.